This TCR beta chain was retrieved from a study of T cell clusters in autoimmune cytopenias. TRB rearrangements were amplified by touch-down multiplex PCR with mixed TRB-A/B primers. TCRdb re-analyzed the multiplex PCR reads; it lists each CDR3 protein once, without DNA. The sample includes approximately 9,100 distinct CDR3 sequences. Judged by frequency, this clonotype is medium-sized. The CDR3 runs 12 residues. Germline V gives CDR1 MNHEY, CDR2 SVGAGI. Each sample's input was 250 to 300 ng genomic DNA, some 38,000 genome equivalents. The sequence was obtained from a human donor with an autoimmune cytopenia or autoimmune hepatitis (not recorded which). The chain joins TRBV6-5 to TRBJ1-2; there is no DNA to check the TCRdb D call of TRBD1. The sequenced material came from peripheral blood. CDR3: CASFRTAYGYTF.